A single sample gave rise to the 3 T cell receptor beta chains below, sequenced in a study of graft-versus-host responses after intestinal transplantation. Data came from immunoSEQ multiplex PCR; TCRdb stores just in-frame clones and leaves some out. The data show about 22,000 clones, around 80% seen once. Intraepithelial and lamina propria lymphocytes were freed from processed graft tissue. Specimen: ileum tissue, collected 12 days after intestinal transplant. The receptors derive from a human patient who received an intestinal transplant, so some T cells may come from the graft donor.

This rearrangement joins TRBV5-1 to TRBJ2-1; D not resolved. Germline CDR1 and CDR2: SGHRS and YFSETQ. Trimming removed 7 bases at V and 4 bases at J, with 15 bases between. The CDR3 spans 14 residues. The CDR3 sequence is CASRRLGAYNEQFF. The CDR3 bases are TGCGCCAGCCGACGGCTGGGCGCGTACAATGAGCAGTTCTTC.

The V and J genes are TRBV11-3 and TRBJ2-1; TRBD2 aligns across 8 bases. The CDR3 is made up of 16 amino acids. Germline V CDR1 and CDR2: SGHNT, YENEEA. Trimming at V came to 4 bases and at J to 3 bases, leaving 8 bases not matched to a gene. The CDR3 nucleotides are TGTGCCAGCAGCTCCCCCCGGCGGGGGGACTACAATGAGCAGTTCTTC. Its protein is CASSSPRRGDYNEQFF.

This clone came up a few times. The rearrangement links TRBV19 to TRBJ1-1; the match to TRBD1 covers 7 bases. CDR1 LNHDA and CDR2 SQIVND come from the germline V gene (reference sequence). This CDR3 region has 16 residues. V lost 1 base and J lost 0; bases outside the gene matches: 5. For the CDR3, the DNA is TGTGCCAGTAGTATAGCAGGGGGTGGCATGAACACTGAAGCTTTCTTT. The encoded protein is CASSIAGGGMNTEAFF.